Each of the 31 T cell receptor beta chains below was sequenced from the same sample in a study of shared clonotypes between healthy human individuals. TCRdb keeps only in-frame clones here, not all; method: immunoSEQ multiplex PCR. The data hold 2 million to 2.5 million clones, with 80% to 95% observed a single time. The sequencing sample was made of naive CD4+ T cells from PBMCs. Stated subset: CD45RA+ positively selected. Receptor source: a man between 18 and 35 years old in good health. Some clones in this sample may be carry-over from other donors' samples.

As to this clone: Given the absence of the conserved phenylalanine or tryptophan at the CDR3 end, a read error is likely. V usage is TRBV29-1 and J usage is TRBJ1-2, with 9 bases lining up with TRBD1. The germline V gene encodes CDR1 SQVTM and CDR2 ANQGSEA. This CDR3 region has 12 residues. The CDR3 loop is CTVGQGDHGYTL. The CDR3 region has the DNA TGCACCGTGGGACAGGGTGACCATGGCTACACCCTC.

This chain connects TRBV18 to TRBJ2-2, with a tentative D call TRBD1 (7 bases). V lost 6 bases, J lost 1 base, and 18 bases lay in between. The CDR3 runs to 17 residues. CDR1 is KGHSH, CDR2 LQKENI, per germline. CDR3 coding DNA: TGTGCCAGCTCCCGCCCGGGGGACAGTTTGAACACCGGGGAGCTGTTTTTT. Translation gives CASSRPGDSLNTGELFF.

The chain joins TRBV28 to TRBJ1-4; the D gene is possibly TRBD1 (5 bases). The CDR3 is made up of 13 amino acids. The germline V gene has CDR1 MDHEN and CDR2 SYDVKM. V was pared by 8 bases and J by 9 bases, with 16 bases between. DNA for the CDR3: TGTGCCAGCCTAACCCCGGAGGGGCAAAAACTGTTTTTT. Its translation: CASLTPEGQKLFF.

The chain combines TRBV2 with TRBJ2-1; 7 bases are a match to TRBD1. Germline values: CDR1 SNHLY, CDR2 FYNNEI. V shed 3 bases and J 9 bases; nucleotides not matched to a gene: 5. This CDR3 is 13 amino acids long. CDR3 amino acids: CASSDRQGSEQFF. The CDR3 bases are TGTGCCAGCAGTGACCGACAGGGAAGTGAGCAGTTCTTC. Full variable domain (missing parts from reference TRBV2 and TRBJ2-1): EPEVTQTPSHQVTQMGQEVILRCVPISNHLYFYWYRQILGQKVEFLVSFYNNEISEKSEIFDDQFSVERPDGSNFTLKIRSTKLEDSAMYFCASSDRQGSEQFFGPGTRLTVL.

CDR3 sequence (DNA): TGTGCCAGCAGCTATTTCCCCGTACCAGGGGGCTCCTACGAGCAGTACTTC. Its translation is CASSYFPVPGGSYEQYF. V gene TRBV7-9 combines with J gene TRBJ2-7, with TRBD1 matching 7 bases. After removal of 4 bases from V and 0 bases from J, the junction contained 12 bases not matched to a gene. The CDR3 extends over 17 amino acids. Germline-derived CDR1 and CDR2 are SEHNR and FQNEAQ (reference sequence).

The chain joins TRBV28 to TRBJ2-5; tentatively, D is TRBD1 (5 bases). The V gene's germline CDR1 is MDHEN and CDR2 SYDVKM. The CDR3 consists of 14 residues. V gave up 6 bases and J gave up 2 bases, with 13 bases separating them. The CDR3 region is CASREAGSQETQYF. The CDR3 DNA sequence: TGTGCCAGCAGGGAAGCAGGGTCTCAAGAGACCCAGTACTTC.

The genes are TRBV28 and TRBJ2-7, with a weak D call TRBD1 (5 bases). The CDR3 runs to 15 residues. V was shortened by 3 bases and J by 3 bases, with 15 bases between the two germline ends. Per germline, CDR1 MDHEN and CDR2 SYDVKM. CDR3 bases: TGTGCCAGCAGTTTGGCGGACACGGTCGGCTACGAGCAGTACTTC. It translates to CASSLADTVGYEQYF.

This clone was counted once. CDR3 DNA: TGTGCCAGCAGCTTTGCATTACTAGCGGGAGGGGGATCCTACGAGCAGTACTTC. Its translation is CASSFALLAGGGSYEQYF. This sequence joins TRBV7-2 and TRBJ2-7, with TRBD2 identical over 13 bases. Germline CDR1 reads SGHTA; CDR2 reads FQGNSA. With V trimmed by 3 bases and J by 1 base, 9 bases remained unmatched. This CDR3 contains 18 residues.

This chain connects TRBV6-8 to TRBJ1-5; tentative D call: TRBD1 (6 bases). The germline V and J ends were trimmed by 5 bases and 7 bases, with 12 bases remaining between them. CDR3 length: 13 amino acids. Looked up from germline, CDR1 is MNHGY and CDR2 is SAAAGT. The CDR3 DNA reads TGTGCCAGCAGTCGACAGGCCCGACAGCCCCAGCATTTT. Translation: CASSRQARQPQHF.

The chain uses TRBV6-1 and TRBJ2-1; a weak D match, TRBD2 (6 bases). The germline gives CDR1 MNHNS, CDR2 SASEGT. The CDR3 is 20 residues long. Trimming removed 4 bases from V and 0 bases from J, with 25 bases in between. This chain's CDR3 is CASSGKVPLWAGLSYNEQFF. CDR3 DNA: TGTGCCAGCAGTGGGAAGGTCCCTCTCTGGGCGGGGCTCTCCTACAATGAGCAGTTCTTC.

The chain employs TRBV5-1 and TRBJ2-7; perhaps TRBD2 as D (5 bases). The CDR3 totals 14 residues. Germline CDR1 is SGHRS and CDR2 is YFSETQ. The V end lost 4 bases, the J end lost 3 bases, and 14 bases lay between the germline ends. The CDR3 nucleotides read TGCGCCAGCAGCCCCAGTTCCGCGGGCTACGAGCAGTACTTC. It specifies CASSPSSAGYEQYF.

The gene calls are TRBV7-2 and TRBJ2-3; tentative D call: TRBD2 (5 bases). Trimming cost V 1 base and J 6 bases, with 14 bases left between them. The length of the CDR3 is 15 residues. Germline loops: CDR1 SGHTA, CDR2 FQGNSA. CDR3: CASSLDLRARDTQYF. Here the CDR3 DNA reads TGTGCCAGCAGCTTAGACCTGCGGGCCCGGGATACGCAGTATTTT.

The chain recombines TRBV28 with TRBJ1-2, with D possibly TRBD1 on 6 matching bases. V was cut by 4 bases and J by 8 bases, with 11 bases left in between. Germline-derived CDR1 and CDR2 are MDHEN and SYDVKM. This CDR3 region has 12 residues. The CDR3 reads CASSSGAGGYTF. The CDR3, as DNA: TGTGCCAGCAGTTCAGGGGCTGGCGGCTACACCTTC.

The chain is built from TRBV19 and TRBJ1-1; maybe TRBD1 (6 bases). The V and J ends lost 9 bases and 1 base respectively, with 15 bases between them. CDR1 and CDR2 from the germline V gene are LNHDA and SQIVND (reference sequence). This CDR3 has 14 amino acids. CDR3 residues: CASRRGAGNTEAFF. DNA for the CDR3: TGTGCCAGCCGACGGGGGGCGGGGAACACTGAAGCTTTCTTT.

CDR3 amino acids: CATSRIPISQQPQHF. CDR3 nucleotide sequence: TGTGCCACCAGCAGGATCCCTATTTCTCAACAGCCCCAGCATTTT. The chain has TRBV15 and TRBJ1-5; D uncertain. The CDR3 sequence is 15 residues long. Germline CDR1 LNHNV, CDR2 YYDKDF (reference sequence). The ends were cut back, 3 bases at V and 7 bases at J, with 16 bases in the middle.

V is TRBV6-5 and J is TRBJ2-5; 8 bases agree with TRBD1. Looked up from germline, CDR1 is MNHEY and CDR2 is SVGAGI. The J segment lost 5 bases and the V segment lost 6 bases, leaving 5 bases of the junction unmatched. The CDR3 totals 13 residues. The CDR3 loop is CASRQGVMETQYF. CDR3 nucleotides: TGTGCCAGCAGACAGGGGGTAATGGAGACCCAGTACTTC.

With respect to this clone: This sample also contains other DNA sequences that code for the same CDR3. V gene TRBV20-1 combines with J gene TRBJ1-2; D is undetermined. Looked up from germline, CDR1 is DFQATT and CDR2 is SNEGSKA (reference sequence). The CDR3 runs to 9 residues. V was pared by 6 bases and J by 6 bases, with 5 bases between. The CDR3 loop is CSAPDGYTF. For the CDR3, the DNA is TGCAGTGCCCCGGATGGCTACACCTTC.

CDR3 sequence: CASSPSDRDGGLFF. DNA for the CDR3: TGTGCCAGCAGCCCCTCTGACAGGGACGGCGGGCTGTTTTTT. The V gene is TRBV28, the J gene TRBJ1-4; 7 nucleotides agree with TRBD1. The germline V gene has CDR1 MDHEN and CDR2 SYDVKM. The CDR3 is made up of 14 amino acids. With V trimmed by 6 bases and J by 14 bases, 15 bases remained unmatched. Full variable domain (missing parts from reference TRBV28 and TRBJ1-4): DVKVTQSSRYLVKRTGEKVFLECVQDMDHENMFWYRQDPGLGLRLIYFSYDVKMKEKGDIPEGYSVSREKKERFSLILESASTNQTSMYLCASSPSDRDGGLFFGSGTQLSVL.

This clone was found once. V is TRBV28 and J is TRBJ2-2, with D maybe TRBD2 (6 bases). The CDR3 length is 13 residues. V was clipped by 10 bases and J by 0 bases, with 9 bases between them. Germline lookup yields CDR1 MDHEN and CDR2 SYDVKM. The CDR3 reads CAIRGTNTGELFF. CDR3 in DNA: TGTGCCATCCGGGGGACGAACACCGGGGAGCTGTTTTTT.

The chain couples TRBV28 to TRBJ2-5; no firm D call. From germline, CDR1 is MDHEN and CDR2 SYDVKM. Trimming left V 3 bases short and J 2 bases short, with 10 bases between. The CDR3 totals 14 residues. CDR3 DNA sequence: TGTGCCAGCAGTTTCGTGTGGGGTCAAGAGACCCAGTACTTC. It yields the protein CASSFVWGQETQYF.

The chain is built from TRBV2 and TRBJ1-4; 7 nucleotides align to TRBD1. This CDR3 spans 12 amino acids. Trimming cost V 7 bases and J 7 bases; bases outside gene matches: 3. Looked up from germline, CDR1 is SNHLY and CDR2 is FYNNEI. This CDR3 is CASNTGVEKLFF. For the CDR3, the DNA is TGTGCCAGCAATACAGGGGTTGAAAAACTGTTTTTT.

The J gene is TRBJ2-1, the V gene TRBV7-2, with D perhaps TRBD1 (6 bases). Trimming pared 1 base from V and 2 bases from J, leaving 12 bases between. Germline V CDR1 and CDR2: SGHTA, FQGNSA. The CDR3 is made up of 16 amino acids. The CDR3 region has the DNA TGTGCCAGCAGCTTAGGTTGGGACACGACCTACAATGAGCAGTTCTTC. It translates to CASSLGWDTTYNEQFF.

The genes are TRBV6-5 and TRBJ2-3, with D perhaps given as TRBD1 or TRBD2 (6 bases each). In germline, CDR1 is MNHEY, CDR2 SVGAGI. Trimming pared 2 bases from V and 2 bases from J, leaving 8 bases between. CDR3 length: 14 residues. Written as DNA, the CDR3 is TGTGCCAGCAGTTACCGGGGGCCCACAGATACGCAGTATTTT. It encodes CASSYRGPTDTQYF.

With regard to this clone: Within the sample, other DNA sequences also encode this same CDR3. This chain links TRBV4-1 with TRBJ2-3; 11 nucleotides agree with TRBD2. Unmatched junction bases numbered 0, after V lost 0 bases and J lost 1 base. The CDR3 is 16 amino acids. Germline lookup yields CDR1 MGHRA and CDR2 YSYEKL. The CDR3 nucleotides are TGCGCCAGCAGCCAAGAACTAGCGGGGGGCACAGATACGCAGTATTTT. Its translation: CASSQELAGGTDTQYF.

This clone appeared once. Written as DNA, the CDR3 is TGTGCCAGCAGCAGCGACCGGGTTCCCCTCCGCGAGCAGTACTTC. Its translation is CASSSDRVPLREQYF. The chain has TRBV5-5 and TRBJ2-7; D not resolved. Trimming left V 4 bases short and J 6 bases short, with 20 bases between. Germline CDR1 SGHKS, CDR2 YYEKEE (reference sequence). The CDR3 is 15 residues long. The variable domain in full, with the rest retrieved from reference TRBV5-5 and TRBJ2-7, is DAGVTQSPTHLIKTRGQQVTLRCSPISGHKSVSWYQQVLGQGPQFIFQYYEKEERGRGNFPDRFSARQFPNYSSELNVNALLLGDSALYLCASSSDRVPLREQYFGPGTRLTVT.

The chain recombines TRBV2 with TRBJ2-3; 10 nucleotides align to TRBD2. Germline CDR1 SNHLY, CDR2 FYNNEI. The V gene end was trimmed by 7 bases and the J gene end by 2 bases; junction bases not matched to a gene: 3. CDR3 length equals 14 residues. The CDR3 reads CASTLAGATDTQYF. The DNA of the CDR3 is TGTGCCAGCACCCTAGCGGGAGCCACAGATACGCAGTATTTT.

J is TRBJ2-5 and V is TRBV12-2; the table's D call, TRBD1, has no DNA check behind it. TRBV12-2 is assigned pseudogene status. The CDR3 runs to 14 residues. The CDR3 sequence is CASRSRTGRETQYF. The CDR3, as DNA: TGTGCAAGTCGCTCCCGGACAGGGAGGGAGACCCAGTACTTC.

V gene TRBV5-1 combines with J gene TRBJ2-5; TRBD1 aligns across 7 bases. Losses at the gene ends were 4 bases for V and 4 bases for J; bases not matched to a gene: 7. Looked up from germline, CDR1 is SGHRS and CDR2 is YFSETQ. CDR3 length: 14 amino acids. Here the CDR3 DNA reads TGCGCCAGCAGCCCCGGGACAGAAGTAGAGACCCAGTACTTC. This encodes CASSPGTEVETQYF.

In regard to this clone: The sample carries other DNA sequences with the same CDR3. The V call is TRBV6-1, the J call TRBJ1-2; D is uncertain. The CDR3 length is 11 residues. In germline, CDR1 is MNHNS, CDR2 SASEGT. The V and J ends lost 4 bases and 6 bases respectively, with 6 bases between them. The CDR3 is CASSAGNGYTF. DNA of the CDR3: TGTGCCAGCAGTGCCGGGAATGGCTACACCTTC.

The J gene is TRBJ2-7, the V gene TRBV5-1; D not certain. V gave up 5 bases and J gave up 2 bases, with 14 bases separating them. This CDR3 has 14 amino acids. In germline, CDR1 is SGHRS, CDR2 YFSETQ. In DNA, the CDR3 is TGCGCCAGCAGTTCGGACGGCCAGACCTACGAGCAGTACTTC. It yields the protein CASSSDGQTYEQYF.

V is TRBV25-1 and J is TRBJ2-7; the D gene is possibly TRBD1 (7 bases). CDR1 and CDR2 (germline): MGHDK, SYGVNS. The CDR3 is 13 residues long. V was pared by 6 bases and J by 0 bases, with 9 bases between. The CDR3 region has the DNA TGTGCCAGCAGCCAGGGGGGCTCCTACGAGCAGTACTTC. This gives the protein CASSQGGSYEQYF.